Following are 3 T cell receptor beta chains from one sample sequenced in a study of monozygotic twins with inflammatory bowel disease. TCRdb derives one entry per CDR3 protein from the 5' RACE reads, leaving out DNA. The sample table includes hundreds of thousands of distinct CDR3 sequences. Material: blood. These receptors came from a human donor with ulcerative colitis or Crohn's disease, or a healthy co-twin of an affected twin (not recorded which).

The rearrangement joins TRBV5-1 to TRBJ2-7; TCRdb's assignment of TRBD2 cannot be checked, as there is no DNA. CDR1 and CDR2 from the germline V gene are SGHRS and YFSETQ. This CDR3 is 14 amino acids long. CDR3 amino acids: CASSLGEAGYEQYF.

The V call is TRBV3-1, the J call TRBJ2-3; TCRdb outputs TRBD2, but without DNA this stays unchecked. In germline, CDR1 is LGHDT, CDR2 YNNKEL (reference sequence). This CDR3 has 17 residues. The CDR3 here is CASSQETSGSLSNTQYF.

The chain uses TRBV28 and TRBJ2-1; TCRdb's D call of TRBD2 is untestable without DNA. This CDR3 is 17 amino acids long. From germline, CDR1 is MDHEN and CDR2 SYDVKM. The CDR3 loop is CASSLNNPSGRDHEQFF.